The clone carrying this T cell receptor (beta chain) was seen once. The source of the sample is a study of T cells in localized non-small cell lung cancer. The CDR3 totals 19 residues. Germline assignment: CDR1 ENHRY and CDR2 SYGVKD. J lost 0 bases, V lost 4 bases, and 8 bases had no gene match. Clones were sequenced by immunoSEQ multiplex PCR, and TCRdb holds only the in-frame ones, with some missing. The table lists tens of thousands of clones, roughly 90% of them singletons. The receptor was isolated from a male donor at least 60 years old with stage II lung adenocarcinoma. Material: peripheral blood mononuclear cells, obtained before any cancer treatment. This chain joins TRBV10-3 and TRBJ2-1; 14 bases match TRBD2. CDR3 in amino acids: CAISGPGLAGESSYNEQFF. The CDR3 DNA reads as TGTGCCATCAGTGGACCGGGACTAGCGGGAGAAAGCTCCTACAATGAGCAGTTCTTC.